The clone carrying this T cell receptor beta chain has a handful of counts. What it recognizes is unknown. The record originates from a study of cytomegalovirus exposure and HLA in healthy donors. PCR used 60 Vbeta primers and 13 Jbeta primers. Assay used: immunoSEQ multiplex PCR; TCRdb lists only in-frame clones, some missing. The repertoire includes some 110,000 clones, roughly 83% of them detected once, and 3% sits in the top ten. Findings of the study overall: Later findings reportedly placed an Asian-associated ancestry cluster below the approximately 670-donor mean for N-insertions.

The TCR was taken from a woman aged 18-29 years in good health and CMV-seropositive. The sequenced sample was PBMCs.

In DNA form, the CDR3 reads TGTGCCAGCAGCCGACACAGGAACACTGAAGCTTTCTTT. It encodes CASSRHRNTEAFF. The chain joins TRBV6-5 to TRBJ1-1, with D unresolved. Between the trimmed V and J ends, which lost 6 bases and 1 base, there was a span of 9 bases. Germline V gene sequence: CDR1 MNHEY, CDR2 SVGAGI. The CDR3 sequence is 13 residues long.